This passage covers 27 T cell receptor beta chains from one sample sequenced in a study of shared clonotypes between healthy human individuals. Sequencing was performed with immunoSEQ multiplex PCR; in TCRdb, only in-frame clones are kept and a portion is missing. This sample yields about 100,000 clones, of which around 68% are seen a single time; 24% belongs to the top ten. The sample comprised memory CD8+ T cells sorted from blood. Subset reported: CD45RO+ cells pooled with CCR7-negative TemRA cells. These receptors all come from a woman in her twenties or thirties in good health.

The gene calls are TRBV5-1 and TRBJ2-7, with D possibly TRBD2 on 6 matching bases. Per the germline V gene, CDR1 is SGHRS and CDR2 is YFSETQ. This CDR3 region has 16 residues. Between the trimmed V and J ends, which lost 2 bases and 0 bases, there was a span of 15 bases. The CDR3 DNA reads as TGCGCCAGCAGCTTCGGTGCCGGGAGCCGCTCCTACGAGCAGTACTTC. Protein product: CASSFGAGSRSYEQYF.

The chain recombines TRBV21-1 with TRBJ2-7; the table's D call TRBD2 went unverified against the DNA. TRBV21-1 is flagged as a pseudogene. This CDR3 comprises 16 residues. Here the CDR3 reads CASTGDSRTSSYEQYF. The CDR3, as DNA: TGTGCCAGCACGGGGGATTCTCGGACCAGCTCCTACGAGCAGTACTTC.

This clone came up a few times. V is TRBV28 and J is TRBJ2-1; 11 bases map to TRBD2. V lost 6 bases, J lost 10 bases, and 5 bases stayed unmatched. Germline V gene sequence: CDR1 MDHEN, CDR2 SYDVKM. There are 13 residues in the CDR3. The CDR3 DNA is TGTGCCAGCAGACTAGCGGGAGTAGACGAGCAGTTCTTC. The encoded protein is CASRLAGVDEQFF.

With respect to this clone: No DNA is shown, since the ends of the CDR3 on it are uncertain; the CDR3 is the one TCRdb lists. The rearrangement joins TRBV7-9 to TRBJ2-7; the D segment call TRBD1 is taken from the table without a DNA check. Inclusive of both ends, the CDR3 amounts to 18 amino acids. Germline CDR1 reads SEHNR; CDR2 reads FQNEAQ (reference sequence). This CDR3 is CASILGPDRGPLHYEQYF.

The chain is built from TRBV5-6 and TRBJ1-1; tentative D call: TRBD1 (5 bases). Trimming left V 0 bases short and J 0 bases short, with 9 bases between. The germline V gene encodes CDR1 SGHDT and CDR2 YYEEEE. The CDR3 loop spans 15 amino acids. The CDR3 nucleotides are TGTGCCAGCAGCTTGGGCGGGGGACTGAACACTGAAGCTTTCTTT. It is translated as CASSLGGGLNTEAFF.

V is TRBV28 and J is TRBJ1-5; D is unclear. V dropped 1 base and J dropped 6 bases, with 7 bases sitting between them. CDR1 MDHEN and CDR2 SYDVKM come from the germline V gene. The length of the CDR3 is 13 residues. The CDR3 protein is CASSLLWIQPQHF. Written as DNA, the CDR3 is TGTGCCAGCAGTTTATTGTGGATTCAGCCCCAGCATTTT.

The rearrangement links TRBV28 to TRBJ1-2; D perhaps matches TRBD1 (6 bases). CDR1 and CDR2 from the germline V gene are MDHEN and SYDVKM. There are 15 residues in the CDR3. Trimming pared 6 bases from V and 7 bases from J, leaving 21 bases between. The DNA of the CDR3 is TGTGCCAGCAGCCCAACCATACTCGAGGGGGGTGGCTACACCTTC. Translated: CASSPTILEGGGYTF.

The genes are TRBV4-2 and TRBJ1-1; D might be TRBD1 (5 bases). The CDR3 runs to 15 residues. Per the germline V gene, CDR1 is LGHNA and CDR2 is YNFKEQ. The ends were cut back, 1 base at V and 3 bases at J, with 12 bases in the middle. DNA of the CDR3: TGTGCCAGCAGCCAAGGTGCAGGGATGGACACTGAAGCTTTCTTT. It specifies CASSQGAGMDTEAFF.

This sequence joins TRBV6-1 and TRBJ2-5; 9 positions match TRBD1. The germline CDR1 and CDR2 sequences are MNHNS and SASEGT. The CDR3 is made up of 14 amino acids. V was pared by 6 bases and J by 1 base, with 3 bases of the junction left unmatched. The CDR3 loop is CASRVGQGQETQYF. In nucleotides, the CDR3 is TGTGCCAGCAGAGTGGGACAGGGCCAAGAGACCCAGTACTTC.

CDR3 protein: CAISDGGGWTGELFF. DNA of the CDR3: TGTGCCATCAGTGACGGGGGAGGGTGGACCGGGGAGCTGTTTTTT. J is TRBJ2-2 and V is TRBV10-3; 7 bases are a match to TRBD2. Looked up from germline, CDR1 is ENHRY and CDR2 is SYGVKD. J was trimmed by 5 bases and V by 3 bases; bases with no gene match: 6. This CDR3 spans 15 amino acids.

This clone was detected ten times or more. The CDR3 protein is CASSLTPPGGSEGYTF. The CDR3 nucleotides are TGTGCCAGCAGCCTAACCCCCCCAGGGGGGAGTGAAGGCTACACCTTC. This chain uses TRBV7-2 with TRBJ1-2; 7 bases match TRBD1. The trim removed 5 bases at V and 8 bases at J, leaving 17 bases unmatched. Germline CDR1 is SGHTA and CDR2 is FQGNSA. This CDR3 region has 16 residues.

The chain couples TRBV25-1 to TRBJ2-5; possibly TRBD1 for D (5 bases). V was cut by 4 bases and J by 6 bases, with 21 bases left in between. The CDR3 is 16 amino acids. From germline, CDR1 is MGHDK and CDR2 SYGVNS. The CDR3 loop reads CASSGPPPRERQTQYF. CDR3 sequence (DNA): TGTGCCAGCAGTGGCCCGCCCCCCAGGGAAAGACAGACCCAGTACTTC.

The gene calls are TRBV4-2 and TRBJ1-5, with 8 bases aligning to TRBD1. Germline trimming cut 2 bases from V and 7 bases from J; bases unmatched to any gene: 10. The CDR3 totals 16 residues. Germline assignment: CDR1 LGHNA and CDR2 YNFKEQ. The DNA for the CDR3 is TGTGCCAGCAGCCAAACCGGGACAGGAGGTAGACAGCCCCAGCATTTT. Protein product: CASSQTGTGGRQPQHF.

In this sample, this clone turned up once. The CDR3 nucleotides are TGCGCCAGCAGCAAACGGGTATTAGCGGGAGAAGGAGAAACCGAGCAGTACTTC. As protein: CASSKRVLAGEGETEQYF. V is TRBV4-1 and J is TRBJ2-5; 9 positions match TRBD2. The J call is doubtful: the DNA matches TRBJ2-7 better. Per germline, CDR1 MGHRA and CDR2 YSYEKL. The CDR3 spans 18 residues.

V usage is TRBV6-4 and J usage is TRBJ2-6, with no clear D. CDR1 is MRHNA and CDR2 is SNTAGT in the germline V gene. CDR3 size: 16 residues. With 2 bases removed from V and 0 bases from J, the gap between germline ends came to 8 bases. This CDR3 is CASSDGPDSGANVLTF. The CDR3 bases are TGTGCCAGCAGTGACGGGCCGGACTCTGGGGCCAACGTCCTGACTTTC.

The chain joins TRBV30 to TRBJ2-7; D is ambiguous. V was clipped by 3 bases and J by 5 bases, with 8 bases between them. The CDR3 loop spans 11 amino acids. Germline V gene lookup returns CDR1 GTSNPN and CDR2 SVGIG (reference sequence). CDR3 protein: CAWSKGHEQYF. CDR3 DNA: TGTGCCTGGAGCAAGGGCCACGAGCAGTACTTC.

There are a few counts of this clone. The rearrangement uses TRBV27 and TRBJ2-3; 8 positions agree with TRBD2. Unmatched junction bases numbered 5, after V lost 5 bases and J lost 1 base. The CDR3 is 15 residues long. The V gene's germline CDR1 is MNHEY and CDR2 SMNVEV (reference sequence). The CDR3 is CASSISTSGTDTQYF. The DNA of the CDR3 is TGTGCCAGCAGTATCTCGACTAGCGGCACAGATACGCAGTATTTT.

This clone was seen ten or more times. The CDR3 is CASSSGGGSIGEQFF. The CDR3 DNA reads as TGTGCCAGCAGTTCCGGCGGCGGGTCGATCGGTGAGCAGTTCTTC. The chain employs TRBV6-5 and TRBJ2-1; D perhaps matches TRBD2 (5 bases). Germline CDR1 MNHEY, CDR2 SVGAGI. The CDR3 extends over 15 amino acids. Trimming removed 4 bases at V and 9 bases at J, with 19 bases between.

The rearrangement links TRBV5-1 to TRBJ2-7, with D possibly matching TRBD1 (5 bases). The V gene's germline CDR1 is SGHRS and CDR2 YFSETQ. V gave up 5 bases and J gave up 3 bases, with 15 bases separating them. This CDR3 comprises 14 residues. CDR3 DNA sequence: TGCGCCAGCAGGGCGAGTCAGGGTATCTACGAGCAGTACTTC. Encoded protein: CASRASQGIYEQYF.

This clone was observed a handful of times. The chain uses TRBV4-1 and TRBJ2-6, with a weak D call TRBD2 (5 bases). The germline gives CDR1 MGHRA, CDR2 YSYEKL. The V gene lost 4 bases and the J gene lost 0 bases, with 13 bases spanning the gap. The CDR3 is 17 amino acids. The CDR3 spells CASSPRLGSSGANVLTF. The CDR3 DNA reads as TGCGCCAGCAGCCCCCGACTTGGGAGCTCTGGGGCCAACGTCCTGACTTTC.

V and J are TRBV7-9 and TRBJ2-2; D unclear. V dropped 5 bases and J dropped 3 bases, with 10 bases sitting between them. Germline CDR1 is SEHNR and CDR2 is FQNEAQ (reference sequence). CDR3 length: 14 residues. The CDR3 reads CASSEKSYTGELFF. In DNA form, the CDR3 reads TGTGCCAGCAGCGAAAAATCATACACCGGGGAGCTGTTTTTT.

The genes are TRBV6-6 and TRBJ1-3; TRBD1 matches at 9 bases. With V trimmed by 5 bases and J by 7 bases, 9 bases remained unmatched. The CDR3 contains 15 residues. Germline CDR1 reads MNHNY; CDR2 reads SVGAGI (reference sequence). For the CDR3, the DNA is TGTGCCAGCAGTCGATTCAGGACAGGGGATAACACCATATATTTT. Protein: CASSRFRTGDNTIYF.

The genes are TRBV18 and TRBJ2-7; D ambiguous. The germline gives CDR1 KGHSH, CDR2 LQKENI. The CDR3 has 13 amino acids. Trimming stripped 2 bases from V and 3 bases from J, with 8 bases between. CDR3 DNA: TGTGCCAGCTCACCAGGGTCTCACTACGAGCAGTACTTC. Encoded protein: CASSPGSHYEQYF.

CDR3 DNA: TGTGCCACCGCAACCTCCTACGAGCAGTACTTC. Amino acids: CATATSYEQYF. The chain is built from TRBV28 and TRBJ2-7; D gene unclear. Germline CDR1 MDHEN, CDR2 SYDVKM. V shed 10 bases and J shed 0 bases, with 7 bases lying between them. This CDR3 has 11 residues.

The V and J genes are TRBV11-2 and TRBJ2-3, with 13 bases matching TRBD2. The junction had 14 bases not matched to a gene; V was cut back by 9 bases and J by 5 bases. In germline, CDR1 is SGHAT, CDR2 FQNNGV. The CDR3 is 17 residues long. The CDR3 coding sequence is TGTGCCAGTTGGATGGCAGGGACTAGCGGGATTGGAGATACGCAGTATTTT. It is translated as CASWMAGTSGIGDTQYF.

This clone occurred a few times. This rearrangement joins TRBV4-2 to TRBJ2-3; 9 bases line up with TRBD2. V was pared by 4 bases and J by 2 bases, with 7 bases of the junction left unmatched. Germline V gene sequence: CDR1 LGHNA, CDR2 YNFKEQ. This CDR3 is built from 16 residues. Here the CDR3 reads CASSRASGDDTDTQYF. The CDR3 coding sequence is TGTGCCAGCAGCCGAGCTAGCGGGGACGACACAGATACGCAGTATTTT.

This chain links TRBV28 with TRBJ2-1, with 10 bases fitting TRBD2. In germline, CDR1 is MDHEN, CDR2 SYDVKM. V lost 5 bases and J lost 2; bases outside the gene matches: 12. This CDR3 region has 18 residues. CDR3 amino acids: CASSSLYTGTSAYNEQFF. CDR3 coding DNA: TGTGCCAGCAGTAGTTTATATACCGGGACTAGCGCCTACAATGAGCAGTTCTTC. The variable domain in full, completed from reference TRBV28 and TRBJ2-1, reads DVKVTQSSRYLVKRTGEKVFLECVQDMDHENMFWYRQDPGLGLRLIYFSYDVKMKEKGDIPEGYSVSREKKERFSLILESASTNQTSMYLCASSSLYTGTSAYNEQFFGPGTRLTVL.